The 20 T cell receptor beta chains listed next were all sequenced from one sample in a study of blood T cell repertoires in COVID-19. Profiled with immunoSEQ multiplex PCR; TCRdb holds only in-frame clones, not every one. The sample lists over 120,000 clones; 70% to 85% were seen once. Sequencing input: peripheral blood. The receptors come from a man in his 60s with active or convalescent COVID-19.

The chain carries TRBV9 and TRBJ2-3; the D is unclear. Trimming removed 4 bases from V and 6 bases from J, with 12 bases in between. In germline, CDR1 is SGDLS, CDR2 YYNGEE. There are 13 residues in the CDR3. The CDR3 reads CASSPGSGDTQYF. CDR3 nucleotide sequence: TGTGCCAGCAGCCCCGGGTCTGGGGATACGCAGTATTTT.

V gene TRBV2 combines with J gene TRBJ1-2, with TRBD1 identical over 7 bases. Per germline, CDR1 SNHLY and CDR2 FYNNEI. V shed 5 bases and J 7 bases; nucleotides not matched to a gene: 7. The CDR3 is made up of 13 amino acids. In DNA, the CDR3 is TGTGCCAGCAGTCGGACAGGCCCGAGTGGCTACACCTTC. It specifies CASSRTGPSGYTF.

The rearrangement joins TRBV28 to TRBJ1-1; D call uncertain. This CDR3 contains 14 residues. CDR1 is MDHEN and CDR2 is SYDVKM in the germline V gene. Deletions cut 6 bases from V and 5 bases from J, with 16 bases between. The CDR3 sequence: CASSLPGIKTEAFF. As DNA, the CDR3 is TGTGCCAGCAGCTTACCGGGGATCAAGACTGAAGCTTTCTTT.

The chain carries TRBV7-9 and TRBJ1-2, with 9 nucleotides matching TRBD1. V trimming: 5 bases; J trimming: 5 bases; junction bases outside the gene matches: 6. Germline V gene sequence: CDR1 SEHNR, CDR2 FQNEAQ (reference sequence). This CDR3 has 14 residues. The CDR3 spells CASSLGTGRYGYTF. The CDR3 coding sequence is TGTGCCAGCAGCCTCGGGACAGGGAGATATGGCTACACCTTC. The full variable domain, its missing parts supplied by reference TRBV7-9 and TRBJ1-2, is DTGVSQNPRHKITKRGQNVTFRCDPISEHNRLYWYRQTLGQGPEFLTYFQNEAQLEKSRLLSDRFSAERPKGSFSTLEIQRTEQGDSAMYLCASSLGTGRYGYTFGSGTRLTVV.

This clone was picked up a small number of times. The chain has TRBV4-1 and TRBJ1-5, with D possibly matching TRBD1 (5 bases). Germline CDR1 is MGHRA and CDR2 is YSYEKL. Trimming stripped 5 bases from V and 7 bases from J, with 15 bases between. This CDR3 has 14 residues. CDR3: CASSSVSGGQPQHF. The CDR3 region has the DNA TGCGCCAGCAGCTCAGTTTCCGGGGGGCAGCCCCAGCATTTT.

J is TRBJ2-1 and V is TRBV11-3; the D gene is possibly TRBD2 (6 bases). Germline V gives CDR1 SGHNT, CDR2 YENEEA. V lost 5 bases and J lost 0, with 20 bases in between. The CDR3 totals 18 residues. CDR3 sequence: CASSPARSGARSYNEQFF. DNA of the CDR3: TGTGCCAGCAGCCCCGCCCGTAGCGGAGCTCGCTCCTACAATGAGCAGTTCTTC.

The chain employs TRBV6-6 and TRBJ2-1; 12 bases line up with TRBD2. The CDR3 has 16 amino acids. Germline V gene lookup returns CDR1 MNHNY and CDR2 SVGAGI (reference sequence). The V gene end was trimmed by 5 bases and the J gene end by 8 bases; junction bases not matched to a gene: 10. The CDR3 region is CASSGSSGGALDEQFF. The CDR3, as DNA: TGTGCCAGCAGTGGTTCTAGCGGGGGGGCCTTAGATGAGCAGTTCTTC.

This chain connects TRBV27 to TRBJ1-2, with no clear D. V was shortened by 2 bases and J by 3 bases, with 7 bases between the two germline ends. Germline CDR1 reads MNHEY; CDR2 reads SMNVEV (reference sequence). The CDR3 covers 13 residues. CDR3 sequence (DNA): TGTGCCAGCAGTTTAACTGGAGACTATGGCTACACCTTC. It codes for CASSLTGDYGYTF.

The chain uses TRBV11-3 and TRBJ1-1; D perhaps matches TRBD1 (5 bases). Germline lookup yields CDR1 SGHNT and CDR2 YENEEA. The CDR3 is 15 amino acids. V shed 3 bases and J shed 11 bases, with 22 bases lying between them. The CDR3 loop reads CASSLGLGLVDLAFF. In DNA form, the CDR3 reads TGTGCCAGCAGCTTGGGGCTGGGACTGGTAGATTTGGCTTTCTTT.

CDR3 protein: CASSRDSSYEQYF. CDR3 sequence (DNA): TGCGCCAGCAGCCGGGACAGCTCCTACGAGCAGTACTTC. This chain joins TRBV10-2 and TRBJ2-7, with TRBD1 matching over 7 bases. J lost 0 bases, V lost 6 bases, and 2 bases had no gene match. The germline V gene has CDR1 WSHSY and CDR2 SAAADI. There are 13 residues in the CDR3.

This clone was recorded a few times. The V gene is TRBV5-5, the J gene TRBJ2-7; D is possibly TRBD2 (5 bases). CDR1 and CDR2 from the germline V gene are SGHKS and YYEKEE (reference sequence). The CDR3 has 12 residues. Trimming took off 3 bases at V and 3 bases at J, with 7 bases between the two ends. The CDR3 coding sequence is TGTGCCAGCAGCTCGGCGGGCTACGAGCAGTACGTC. Amino acid sequence: CASSSAGYEQYV.

V is TRBV7-6 and J is TRBJ1-4, with 8 bases that match TRBD1. The germline gives CDR1 SGHVS, CDR2 FNYEAQ. V dropped 5 bases and J dropped 5; count of bases not matched to a gene: 7. This CDR3 is built from 15 residues. The CDR3 region is CASSLGTGENEKLFF. The CDR3 bases are TGTGCCAGCAGCCTAGGGACAGGCGAGAATGAAAAACTGTTTTTT.

The chain employs TRBV15 and TRBJ1-3, with TRBD1 identical over 8 bases. Per germline, CDR1 LNHNV and CDR2 YYDKDF (reference sequence). Trimming cost V 4 bases and J 3 bases; bases outside gene matches: 11. The CDR3 loop spans 17 amino acids. The CDR3, as DNA: TGTGCCACCAGCACTCCCCAAGGACAGGGCGATGGAAACACCATATATTTT. It is translated as CATSTPQGQGDGNTIYF.

The chain is built from TRBV4-1 and TRBJ1-1; D possibly corresponds to TRBD1 (6 bases). Germline CDR1 and CDR2: MGHRA and YSYEKL. Trimming took 1 base from V and 1 from J, leaving 7 bases between them. This CDR3 region has 14 residues. CDR3 coding DNA: TGCGCCAGCAGCCAAGGGACAGCGAACACTGAAGCTTTCTTT. Protein sequence: CASSQGTANTEAFF.

The rearrangement links TRBV14 to TRBJ2-2; 8 nucleotides match TRBD1. This CDR3 comprises 15 residues. V was pared by 2 bases and J by 5 bases, with 4 bases of the junction left unmatched. The germline gives CDR1 SGHDN, CDR2 FVKESK. For the CDR3, the DNA is TGTGCCAGCAGCCAACGACAGGGGAGGACCGGGGAGCTGTTTTTT. This codes for CASSQRQGRTGELFF. The variable domain in full, with the rest retrieved from reference TRBV14 and TRBJ2-2, is EAGVTQFPSHSVIEKGQTVTLRCDPISGHDNLYWYRRVMGKEIKFLLHFVKESKQDESGMPNNRFLAERTGGTYSTLKVQPAELEDSGVYFCASSQRQGRTGELFFGEGSRLTVL.

The chain employs TRBV3-1 (or the pseudogene TRBV3-2) and TRBJ1-3; D unresolved. CDR1 LGHDT and CDR2 YNNKEL come from the germline V gene (reference sequence). Trimming took 4 bases from V and 0 from J, leaving 10 bases between them. CDR3 length: 15 residues. The CDR3, as DNA: TGTGCCAGCAGCCCTGGCCTTTACTCTGGAAACACCATATATTTT. Its protein is CASSPGLYSGNTIYF.

Only one count was recorded for this clone. The rearrangement links TRBV7-2 to TRBJ2-1, with 8 bases fitting TRBD2. From germline, CDR1 is SGHTA and CDR2 FQGNSA. The CDR3 is 17 residues long. V was clipped by 5 bases and J by 3 bases; unmatched bases: 12. In DNA, the CDR3 is TGTGCCAGCAGCAAAACCAGGGCGGGAGGTCACTACAATGAGCAGTTCTTC. Its translation is CASSKTRAGGHYNEQFF.

This clone has a handful of counts. This sequence joins TRBV28 and TRBJ2-3; 13 bases map to TRBD2. The junction had 9 bases not matched to a gene; V was cut back by 5 bases and J by 7 bases. The CDR3 totals 16 residues. Germline values: CDR1 MDHEN, CDR2 SYDVKM. As DNA, the CDR3 is TGTGCCAGCAGTGCGGGACTAGCGGGGCCCCCGTATACGCAGTATTTT. The encoded protein is CASSAGLAGPPYTQYF.

The V call is TRBV19, the J call TRBJ2-5; no clear D. CDR3 length: 14 residues. Germline V gene lookup returns CDR1 LNHDA and CDR2 SQIVND (reference sequence). The germline V and J ends were trimmed by 4 bases and 4 bases, with 13 bases remaining between them. This CDR3 is CASSNNLVAETQYF. The CDR3 DNA follows: TGTGCCAGTAGTAATAACTTAGTTGCAGAGACCCAGTACTTC.

The V gene is TRBV27, the J gene TRBJ2-2; 10 bases line up with TRBD2. The CDR3 sequence is 16 residues long. V shed 2 bases and J 6 bases; nucleotides not matched to a gene: 6. Per germline, CDR1 MNHEY and CDR2 SMNVEV (reference sequence). The CDR3 spells CASSLLAGVFAGELFF. DNA of the CDR3: TGTGCCAGCAGTTTACTAGCGGGAGTTTTCGCCGGGGAGCTGTTTTTT.